This T cell receptor beta chain came from a study of blood T cell repertoires in COVID-19. About the study: Nucleic acid was either cDNA or gDNA, and it came from T cells, B-cell-depleted T cells, or PBMCs.

In the authors' workflow: Estimated nucleated cell counts came from reference gene primer amplification. TCRdb's copy holds only in-frame clones and misses some; the assay was immunoSEQ multiplex PCR. V and J calls and clone size are those listed in that table; D and trimming were worked out from the DNA. The data contain more than 250,000 clones, nearly 90% of them singletons. Those who participated ranged in age from 18 to 89 years and resided in about two dozen US areas. Clinical history as reported by participants underpinned cohort assignment. The J segment lost 7 bases and the V segment lost 2 bases, leaving 7 bases of the junction unmatched. The germline gives CDR1 SQVTM, CDR2 ANQGSEA. This CDR3 contains 13 residues.

Material for sequencing was PBMCs or T cells enriched from blood (not recorded which). The receptor was isolated from a woman aged 25 to 45 who had recovered from COVID-19. The gene calls are TRBV29-1 and TRBJ2-7; 8 bases align to TRBD2. CDR3 in amino acids: CSVETGGPGEQYF. The DNA for the CDR3 is TGCAGCGTTGAAACGGGGGGGCCGGGGGAGCAGTACTTC.